The 27 T cell receptor beta chains presented below share a single source sample, sequenced in a study of identifying expanded T cells in peripheral blood. Only in-frame clones appear in the TCRdb table, and some are missing; sequencing was by immunoSEQ multiplex PCR. The sample consists of around 47,000 clones, 82% of them appearing once. The specimen sequenced was blood. Receptor source: a person between 18 and 75 years old in good health.

As DNA, the CDR3 is TGTGCCACCAGCAGAGATTCCGCCAGGGTTCGTGGCTACACCTTC. Translating it yields CATSRDSARVRGYTF. This chain connects TRBV15 to TRBJ1-2; D is possibly TRBD1 (5 bases). CDR3 length: 15 residues. In germline, CDR1 is LNHNV, CDR2 YYDKDF (reference sequence). The ends were cut back, 0 bases at V and 7 bases at J, with 15 bases in the middle.

This rearrangement joins TRBV4-3 to TRBJ1-2; 7 nucleotides match TRBD1. There are 14 residues in the CDR3. Trimming took 1 base from V and 8 from J; bases not matched to a gene: 7. Per germline, CDR1 LGHNA and CDR2 YSLEER. This CDR3 is CASSQGAGQRGYTF. The CDR3 bases are TGCGCCAGCAGCCAAGGGGCGGGACAGAGGGGCTACACCTTC.

The chain uses TRBV6-9 and TRBJ2-7; D remains ambiguous. The V end was cut by 4 bases, the J end by 7 bases, with 17 bases between. The V gene's germline CDR1 is MNHGY and CDR2 SVAAGI. The CDR3 is made up of 14 amino acids. The CDR3 DNA reads as TGTGCCAGCAGTTCTCAGGCCCGGCACGGGGAGCAGTACTTC. Its translation is CASSSQARHGEQYF.

The chain recombines TRBV30 with TRBJ2-1, with D unclear. CDR1 and CDR2 (germline): GTSNPN, SVGIG (reference sequence). Trimming removed 3 bases at V and 4 bases at J, with 7 bases between. There are 12 residues in the CDR3. The CDR3 protein is CAWRKVYNEQFF. CDR3 coding DNA: TGTGCCTGGAGGAAGGTGTACAATGAGCAGTTCTTC.

This clone was counted a single time. The V gene is TRBV11-3, the J gene TRBJ1-2; possibly TRBD1 for D (5 bases). Germline V lookup: CDR1 SGHNT, CDR2 YENEEA. This CDR3 has 17 residues. V gave up 4 bases and J gave up 1 base, with 19 bases separating them. The CDR3 reads CASSSNRWGRRNYGYTF. Written as DNA, the CDR3 is TGTGCCAGCAGCTCAAACCGTTGGGGCCGACGTAACTATGGCTACACCTTC.

The chain couples TRBV5-1 to TRBJ2-5; 12 positions agree with TRBD1. Germline CDR1 and CDR2: SGHRS and YFSETQ. V was clipped by 0 bases and J by 5 bases; unmatched bases: 2. The CDR3 has 15 residues. As DNA, the CDR3 is TGCGCCAGCAGCTTGGGTGGGACAGGGGGCGAGACCCAGTACTTC. Protein sequence: CASSLGGTGGETQYF.

The chain is built from TRBV10-2 and TRBJ2-7; D may match TRBD1 or TRBD2 (5 bases each). Trimming stripped 7 bases from V and 0 bases from J, with 19 bases between. CDR1 and CDR2 from the germline V gene are WSHSY and SAAADI. The CDR3 has 16 amino acids. As DNA, the CDR3 is TGCGCCAGCAATCCAACCGGGACGCTAAGCTCCTACGAGCAGTACTTC. Amino acids: CASNPTGTLSSYEQYF.

The J gene is TRBJ2-3, the V gene TRBV5-5; no firm D call. CDR3 size: 14 residues. The V gene's germline CDR1 is SGHKS and CDR2 YYEKEE (reference sequence). V was cut by 3 bases and J by 6 bases, with 14 bases left in between. CDR3 sequence: CASSSIPTGDTQYF. The DNA of the CDR3 is TGTGCCAGCAGCTCTATACCTACCGGGGATACGCAGTATTTT. Full variable domain (rest looked up from reference TRBV5-5 and TRBJ2-3): DAGVTQSPTHLIKTRGQQVTLRCSPISGHKSVSWYQQVLGQGPQFIFQYYEKEERGRGNFPDRFSARQFPNYSSELNVNALLLGDSALYLCASSSIPTGDTQYFGPGTRLTVL.

The chain carries TRBV23-1 and TRBJ1-1; D not certain. TRBV23-1 is given ORF status, its function remaining uncertain. The CDR3 extends over 15 amino acids. V was shortened by 0 bases and J by 1 base, with 9 bases between the two germline ends. CDR3 loop: CASSQSETANTEAFF. For the CDR3, the DNA is TGCGCCAGCAGTCAATCGGAAACCGCGAACACTGAAGCTTTCTTT.

The rearrangement uses TRBV29-1 and TRBJ2-2; D unresolved. There are 14 residues in the CDR3. Germline lookup yields CDR1 SQVTM and CDR2 ANQGSEA. V lost 3 bases and J lost 1, with 9 bases in between. The CDR3 here is CSVDSSGNTGELFF. The CDR3 bases are TGCAGCGTTGATTCATCCGGGAACACCGGGGAGCTGTTTTTT.

For the CDR3, the DNA is TGTGCCACCAGCAGGCTCAAGAAGGGGAAAGAGACCCAGTACTTC. This encodes CATSRLKKGKETQYF. The chain has TRBV15 and TRBJ2-5, with D possibly TRBD1 on 5 matching bases. Trimming cost V 3 bases and J 3 bases, with 14 bases left between them. Germline values: CDR1 LNHNV, CDR2 YYDKDF (reference sequence). The length of the CDR3 is 15 residues.

The chain joins TRBV5-6 to TRBJ2-7, with D possibly being TRBD1 (6 bases). Germline values: CDR1 SGHDT, CDR2 YYEEEE. The V and J ends lost 4 bases and 6 bases respectively, with 20 bases between them. The CDR3 runs 15 residues. The CDR3 spells CASSPWGRGEGEQYV. The DNA for the CDR3 is TGTGCCAGCAGCCCCTGGGGCAGGGGTGAGGGCGAGCAGTACGTC.

In DNA form, the CDR3 reads TGCGCCAGCAGCCCACCTAGTATGACATCTGGAAACACCATATATTTT. As protein: CASSPPSMTSGNTIYF. The chain employs TRBV4-1 and TRBJ1-3; D is ambiguous. Trimming shortened V by 4 bases and J by 1 base, and 14 bases separated the two germline ends. The CDR3 runs to 16 residues. The germline gives CDR1 MGHRA, CDR2 YSYEKL.

The V gene is TRBV21-1, the J gene TRBJ2-2. TRBV21-1 is described as a pseudogene. This CDR3 has 14 amino acids. The CDR3 is CANLDSTEHRGAVF. In DNA, the CDR3 is TGTGCCAACCTTGACAGCACCGAACACCGGGGAGCTGTTTTT.

This clone was seen once. V and J are TRBV7-3 and TRBJ1-6, with D possibly matching TRBD1 (5 bases). The germline V gene has CDR1 SGHTA and CDR2 FQGTGA. V was cut by 2 bases and J by 10 bases, with 15 bases left in between. The CDR3 covers 15 residues. The CDR3 DNA reads as TGTGCCAGCAGCTTATCGGGGCAGGGACTATCACCCCTCCACTTT. The encoded protein is CASSLSGQGLSPLHF.

The rearrangement uses TRBV2 and TRBJ2-6; perhaps TRBD2 as D (7 bases). There are 15 residues in the CDR3. With 4 bases removed from V and 4 bases from J, the gap between germline ends came to 11 bases. CDR1 and CDR2 from the germline V gene are SNHLY and FYNNEI. The DNA of the CDR3 is TGTGCCAGCAGTGCCCGGGGGGCCGGGGCCAACGTCCTGACTTTC. Amino acid sequence: CASSARGAGANVLTF.

The rearrangement links TRBV6-1 to TRBJ2-7; no definite D call. The CDR3 is 10 residues long. CDR1 is MNHNS and CDR2 is SASEGT in the germline V gene. The V end was cut by 8 bases, the J end by 6 bases, with 8 bases between. The CDR3 DNA reads TGTGCCAGCGAATGGGTCGAGCAGTACTTC. Encoded protein: CASEWVEQYF.

The chain couples TRBV18 to TRBJ2-3, with no clear D. From germline, CDR1 is KGHSH and CDR2 LQKENI. The CDR3 is 12 amino acids. The ends were cut back, 6 bases at V and 5 bases at J, with 9 bases in the middle. The CDR3 sequence: CASSQAGDTQYF. The CDR3 DNA follows: TGTGCCAGCTCTCAGGCCGGAGATACGCAGTATTTT. Using reference TRBV18 and TRBJ2-3 for the parts outside the CDR3, the full variable domain is NAGVMQNPRHLVRRRGQEARLRCSPMKGHSHVYWYRQLPEEGLKFMVYLQKENIIDESGMPKERFSAEFPKEGPSILRIQQVVRGDSAAYFCASSQAGDTQYFGPGTRLTVL.

The chain employs TRBV18 and TRBJ2-7; maybe TRBD1 (6 bases). Germline assignment: CDR1 KGHSH and CDR2 LQKENI. The germline V and J ends were trimmed by 2 bases and 3 bases, with 11 bases remaining between them. CDR3 size: 14 residues. CDR3 loop: CASSPGGRGYEQYF. Written as DNA, the CDR3 is TGTGCCAGCTCACCAGGGGGCAGGGGCTACGAGCAGTACTTC.

This clone counts as large. The gene calls are TRBV9 and TRBJ2-3, with TRBD2 as a possible D gene (6 bases). The V end was cut by 3 bases, the J end by 5 bases, with 19 bases between. The CDR3 is 16 amino acids. The germline gives CDR1 SGDLS, CDR2 YYNGEE. CDR3: CASSGAVRESGDTQYF. DNA for the CDR3: TGTGCCAGCAGCGGTGCAGTACGGGAGAGTGGAGATACGCAGTATTTT.

The chain links TRBV2 to TRBJ1-3, with no clear D. Between the trimmed V and J ends, which lost 2 bases and 9 bases, there was a span of 8 bases. The CDR3 extends over 12 amino acids. In germline, CDR1 is SNHLY, CDR2 FYNNEI. CDR3 bases: TGTGCCAGCAGTGAAAACAGCGGCACCATATATTTT. It specifies CASSENSGTIYF.

This clone was picked up a small number of times. This chain links TRBV7-6 with TRBJ1-2, with a weak D call TRBD1 (6 bases). Germline V gene sequence: CDR1 SGHVS, CDR2 FNYEAQ. There are 13 residues in the CDR3. V lost 1 base and J 8 bases, leaving 11 bases between the germline ends. CDR3 sequence: CASSLGTAPGYTF. The CDR3 region has the DNA TGTGCCAGCAGCTTAGGGACAGCGCCCGGCTACACCTTC.

The J gene is TRBJ2-3, the V gene TRBV15, with TRBD1 identical over 10 bases. Germline loops: CDR1 LNHNV, CDR2 YYDKDF (reference sequence). CDR3 length: 15 residues. V trimming: 3 bases; J trimming: 6 bases; junction bases outside the gene matches: 6. The CDR3 spells CATSRAGQGLDTQYF. The CDR3, as DNA: TGTGCCACCAGCAGGGCGGGACAGGGGTTGGATACGCAGTATTTT.

The V and J genes are TRBV25-1 and TRBJ2-3; 7 nucleotides line up with TRBD2. Germline assignment: CDR1 MGHDK and CDR2 SYGVNS. The CDR3 is 15 amino acids. V was pared by 3 bases and J by 4 bases, with 7 bases of the junction left unmatched. CDR3 residues: CASSESLAGPDTQYF. CDR3 in DNA: TGTGCCAGCAGTGAGTCTTTAGCGGGTCCAGATACGCAGTATTTT.

The chain uses TRBV7-6 and TRBJ2-5; 11 bases are a match to TRBD2. This CDR3 has 15 amino acids. The trim removed 8 bases at V and 7 bases at J, leaving 12 bases unmatched. Germline V gives CDR1 SGHVS, CDR2 FNYEAQ. CDR3 amino acids: CASGQLAGASGTQYF. CDR3 nucleotides: TGTGCCAGCGGTCAACTAGCGGGAGCTAGCGGGACCCAGTACTTC. Full variable domain (rest looked up from reference TRBV7-6 and TRBJ2-5): GAGVSQSPRYKVTKRGQDVALRCDPISGHVSLYWYRQALGQGPEFLTYFNYEAQQDKSGLPNDRFSAERPEGSISTLTIQRTEQRDSAMYRCASGQLAGASGTQYFGPGTRLLVL.

The rearrangement uses TRBV29-1 and TRBJ2-2; TRBD1 might be the D (7 bases). Looked up from germline, CDR1 is SQVTM and CDR2 is ANQGSEA. Trimming took off 3 bases at V and 3 bases at J, with 8 bases between the two ends. The CDR3 extends over 13 amino acids. The CDR3 sequence: CSVDRGDTGELFF. The CDR3 bases are TGCAGCGTTGACAGGGGGGACACCGGGGAGCTGTTTTTT.

This sequence joins TRBV5-1 and TRBJ2-5; 7 bases line up with TRBD2. The closer fit of TRBJ2-7 to the DNA end suggests the J call may be wrong. Germline CDR1 reads SGHRS; CDR2 reads YFSETQ. The CDR3 contains 13 residues. The CDR3 spells CASSSSGNHEQYF. The CDR3 DNA sequence: TGCGCCAGCAGCTCAAGCGGGAACCACGAGCAGTACTTC.